The 18 T cell receptor beta chains given below trace back to one sample, sequenced in a study of cytomegalovirus exposure and HLA in healthy donors. Primers: 60 Vbeta forward and 13 Jbeta reverse. Only in-frame clones appear in the TCRdb table, and some are missing; sequencing was by immunoSEQ multiplex PCR. Of around 99,000 clones listed, approximately 79% were seen once; the top ten hold about 2.5%. The specimen was PBMCs. The receptors stem from a man younger than 35 in good health and CMV-seronegative.

This clone has only one observation. The J gene is TRBJ1-6, the V gene TRBV27; no firm D call. V dropped 6 bases and J dropped 7 bases, with 16 bases sitting between them. The CDR3 has 15 amino acids. Germline CDR1 MNHEY, CDR2 SMNVEV (reference sequence). The CDR3 DNA reads as TGTGCCAGCAGAAGTTTTAACGGGGTAAATTCACCCCTCCACTTT. It is translated as CASRSFNGVNSPLHF.

The chain is built from TRBV2 and TRBJ2-7, with D maybe TRBD1 (5 bases). The germline V and J ends were trimmed by 5 bases and 7 bases, with 12 bases remaining between them. The CDR3 sequence is 12 residues long. Germline V gene data show CDR1 as SNHLY and CDR2 as FYNNEI. CDR3 residues: CASSTLAGEQYF. CDR3 bases: TGTGCCAGCAGTACCCTTGCAGGGGAGCAGTACTTC.

This sequence joins TRBV7-3 and TRBJ2-7; TRBD2 agrees at 13 bases. The CDR3 is 14 residues long. CDR1 and CDR2 (germline): SGHTA, FQGTGA. V lost 5 bases, J lost 2 bases, and 0 bases stayed unmatched. In DNA form, the CDR3 reads TGTGCCAGCAGCACTAGCGGGGGGGCCTACGAGCAGTACTTC. Amino acid sequence: CASSTSGGAYEQYF.

In the case of this clone: At the DNA level, this CDR3 is encoded by other sequences in the same sample as well. CDR3 loop: CASSIGGLGGEQYF. The CDR3 coding sequence is TGTGCCAGCAGCATTGGCGGGCTTGGGGGGGAGCAGTACTTC. V is TRBV27 and J is TRBJ2-7; weak D call: TRBD2 (6 bases). CDR3 size: 14 residues. Per germline, CDR1 MNHEY and CDR2 SMNVEV (reference sequence). The V end lost 6 bases, the J end lost 7 bases, and 19 bases lay between the germline ends.

This chain connects TRBV13 to TRBJ2-5; 7 bases align to TRBD2. From germline, CDR1 is PRHDT and CDR2 FYEKMQ (reference sequence). This CDR3 has 15 residues. V gave up 2 bases and J gave up 4 bases; unmatched junction bases: 7. CDR3 bases: TGTGCCAGCAGCTTATTGGGCGGGGGAGTAGAGACCCAGTACTTC. Protein sequence: CASSLLGGGVETQYF.

This chain joins TRBV2 and TRBJ1-6; 9 bases fit TRBD1. CDR1 and CDR2 from the germline V gene are SNHLY and FYNNEI. CDR3 length equals 15 residues. The V segment lost 7 bases and the J segment 8 bases; nucleotides outside the gene matches: 9. The CDR3 DNA reads TGTGCCAGCATGGGGGACAGGGTGGCCGATTCACCCCTCCACTTT. Its protein is CASMGDRVADSPLHF.

For this clone: At one of its ends the junction is not consistent with the germline gene, which may arise from a read error. This chain joins TRBV7-7 and TRBJ2-1; D might be TRBD2 (5 bases). Germline lookup yields CDR1 SSHAT and CDR2 FNYEAQ (reference sequence). This CDR3 is 13 amino acids long. CDR3 nucleotides: TGTGCTAGCAGCTTAGCGATGGGGAGCGAGCAGTTCTTC. Amino acid sequence: CASSLAMGSEQFF.

This chain joins TRBV5-8 and TRBJ2-7; 7 positions match TRBD1. Germline V gene sequence: CDR1 SGHTS, CDR2 YDEGEE. CDR3 length equals 13 residues. Trimming took 4 bases from V and 6 from J; bases not matched to a gene: 7. In nucleotides, the CDR3 is TGTGCCAGCAGCAGAGCGACAGGGCGCGAGCAGTACTTC. Protein: CASSRATGREQYF.

This clone came up a few times. The genes are TRBV6-4 and TRBJ2-3; 8 bases are shared with TRBD1. Germline V gene sequence: CDR1 MRHNA, CDR2 SNTAGT. The ends lost 3 bases at V and 1 base at J; junction bases unmatched: 3. The CDR3 consists of 15 residues. Here the CDR3 reads CASSEETGGTDTQYF. The CDR3 nucleotides are TGTGCCAGCAGTGAAGAGACAGGGGGCACAGATACGCAGTATTTT.

The chain recombines TRBV4-3 with TRBJ2-3; 10 positions agree with TRBD2. CDR1 LGHNA and CDR2 YSLEER come from the germline V gene. The junction had 8 bases not matched to a gene; V was cut back by 1 base and J by 7 bases. The CDR3 loop spans 16 amino acids. CDR3 bases: TGCGCCAGCAGCCAAGCGCTAAGCGGGGGGGTCCATACGCAGTATTTT. Protein sequence: CASSQALSGGVHTQYF.

This clone appeared a few times. This chain joins TRBV21-1 and TRBJ2-1; TRBD1, the D gene given by the table, was not confirmed from the DNA. TRBV21-1 is assigned pseudogene status. The CDR3 spans 15 residues. CDR3 amino acids: CASSWAPRGYNEQFF. The CDR3, as DNA: TGTGCCAGCAGTTGGGCCCCTAGGGGCTACAATGAGCAGTTCTTC.

This clone came up once. The genes are TRBV27 and TRBJ2-3; weak D call: TRBD2 (7 bases). The germline gives CDR1 MNHEY, CDR2 SMNVEV (reference sequence). This CDR3 has 17 residues. The germline V and J ends were trimmed by 6 bases and 5 bases, with 24 bases remaining between them. CDR3 amino acids: CASRERGVGGGGDTQYF. CDR3 coding DNA: TGTGCCAGCAGAGAACGGGGTGTTGGGGGCGGGGGAGATACGCAGTATTTT.

This clone was observed a few times. The chain combines TRBV4-1 with TRBJ2-7; TRBD2 aligns across 8 bases. CDR3 length: 16 residues. Germline V gives CDR1 MGHRA, CDR2 YSYEKL. V trimming: 0 bases; J trimming: 3 bases; junction bases outside the gene matches: 7. Here the CDR3 DNA reads TGCGCCAGCAGCCAAGATGCCGCGGGGGGCCACTACGAGCAGTACTTC. This codes for CASSQDAAGGHYEQYF.

The chain couples TRBV18 to TRBJ2-5; D gene ambiguous. V lost 3 bases to trimming and J lost 1 base, with 12 bases between them. Germline V gene lookup returns CDR1 KGHSH and CDR2 LQKENI. The length of the CDR3 is 15 residues. CDR3 sequence (DNA): TGTGCCAGCTCACCCCTTAACCCCGGCCAAGAGACCCAGTACTTC. Residues: CASSPLNPGQETQYF.

This clone was found a few times. Different DNA sequences within this sample yield the same CDR3. The rearrangement links TRBV29-1 to TRBJ1-1, with TRBD1 matching over 10 bases. CDR1 and CDR2 from the germline V gene are SQVTM and ANQGSEA. Unmatched junction bases numbered 6, after V lost 7 bases and J lost 4 bases. The CDR3 is 13 residues long. The CDR3 DNA sequence: TGCAGCGCCCGGGGACAGGGGCTCACTGAAGCTTTCTTT. The encoded protein is CSARGQGLTEAFF.

This clone was seen just once. J is TRBJ2-7 and V is TRBV19; TRBD1 is a possible D gene (5 bases). The CDR3 length is 14 residues. Between the trimmed V and J ends, which lost 3 bases and 0 bases, there was a span of 9 bases. Germline V CDR1 and CDR2: LNHDA, SQIVND (reference sequence). In DNA, the CDR3 is TGTGCCAGTAGTATGGGGCAGGTCTCCTACGAGCAGTACTTC. As protein: CASSMGQVSYEQYF.

V is TRBV6-1 and J is TRBJ2-7; 10 bases align to TRBD1. The V segment lost 3 bases and the J segment 2 bases; nucleotides outside the gene matches: 4. The CDR3 has 15 amino acids. From germline, CDR1 is MNHNS and CDR2 SASEGT. CDR3 in DNA: TGTGCCAGCAGTGATTATGGGACAGGGGCCTACGAGCAGTACTTC. Its protein product is CASSDYGTGAYEQYF.

The rearrangement joins TRBV20-1 to TRBJ2-7; D may be TRBD2 (6 bases). CDR3 length: 11 residues. In germline, CDR1 is DFQATT, CDR2 SNEGSKA (reference sequence). The ends were cut back, 7 bases at V and 2 bases at J, with 9 bases in the middle. For the CDR3, the DNA is TGCAGTGGCGGGGAGACCTACGAGCAGTACTTC. Translated: CSGGETYEQYF.